These 24 T cell receptor beta chains share one sample of origin, sequenced in a study of blood T cell repertoires in COVID-19. Clones were sequenced by immunoSEQ multiplex PCR, and TCRdb holds only the in-frame ones, with some missing. The sample includes a few hundred thousand clones, roughly nine tenths of them seen just once. Sequencing was done on a sample of peripheral blood. These receptors came from a man aged 18-30 years with active or convalescent COVID-19.

The chain links TRBV27 to TRBJ2-1, with 7 bases lining up with TRBD2. The ends lost 7 bases at V and 0 bases at J; junction bases unmatched: 12. The germline gives CDR1 MNHEY, CDR2 SMNVEV (reference sequence). The CDR3 consists of 17 residues. The CDR3 sequence is CASTGLAEPSSYNEQFF. The DNA of the CDR3 is TGTGCCAGCACTGGGCTAGCGGAACCCAGCTCCTACAATGAGCAGTTCTTC.

The chain is built from TRBV11-1 and TRBJ1-2, with D possibly matching TRBD1 (5 bases). The germline V gene has CDR1 SGHAT and CDR2 FQDESV (reference sequence). CDR3 length: 13 amino acids. Deletions cut 5 bases from V and 4 bases from J, with 11 bases between. CDR3 in DNA: TGTGCCAGCAGCGAGACAGCCTTCTATGGCTACACCTTC. Protein sequence: CASSETAFYGYTF. Full variable domain (missing parts from reference TRBV11-1 and TRBJ1-2): EAEVAQSPRYKITEKSQAVAFWCDPISGHATLYWYRQILGQGPELLVQFQDESVVDDSQLPKDRFSAERLKGVDSTLKIQPAELGDSAMYLCASSETAFYGYTFGSGTRLTVV.

This chain uses TRBV11-2 with TRBJ2-7; TRBD2 is a possible D gene (6 bases). There are 17 residues in the CDR3. Between the trimmed V and J ends, which lost 1 base and 3 bases, there was a span of 19 bases. Germline values: CDR1 SGHAT, CDR2 FQNNGV. The CDR3 DNA reads TGTGCCAGCAGCTTAGGAAGTTGGGAGGAAAGGCTCTACGAGCAGTACTTC. It encodes CASSLGSWEERLYEQYF.

The V and J genes are TRBV3-1 (or the pseudogene TRBV3-2) and TRBJ2-3; 12 bases fit TRBD2. CDR3 length: 16 amino acids. V was clipped by 2 bases and J by 6 bases; unmatched bases: 6. Per the germline V gene, CDR1 is LGHDT and CDR2 is YNNKEL (reference sequence). CDR3 amino acids: CASSQLLAGGGDTQYF. The CDR3, as DNA: TGTGCCAGCAGCCAACTACTAGCGGGGGGCGGGGATACGCAGTATTTT.

This chain joins TRBV27 and TRBJ2-7; TRBD1 matches 8 bases. The junction had 5 bases not matched to a gene; V was cut back by 8 bases and J by 2 bases. Looked up from germline, CDR1 is MNHEY and CDR2 is SMNVEV (reference sequence). The CDR3 length is 13 residues. The CDR3, as DNA: TGTGCCAGCGGGAACAGGGGGACCTACGAGCAGTACTTC. Its translation is CASGNRGTYEQYF.

The chain links TRBV6-5 to TRBJ2-5, with TRBD1 as a possible D gene (6 bases). The germline V and J ends were trimmed by 0 bases and 1 base, with 12 bases remaining between them. There are 16 residues in the CDR3. The V gene's germline CDR1 is MNHEY and CDR2 SVGAGI. DNA of the CDR3: TGTGCCAGCAGTTACTCGACGGGCAGGGGCCAAGAGACCCAGTACTTC. Translated: CASSYSTGRGQETQYF.

In this sample, this clone turned up a few times. J is TRBJ1-5 and V is TRBV27; D remains unclear. V was cut by 5 bases and J by 3 bases, with 14 bases left in between. CDR3 length: 15 residues. Germline values: CDR1 MNHEY, CDR2 SMNVEV (reference sequence). CDR3 nucleotides: TGTGCCAGCAGTCCTACTCTGGGCGTCAATCAGCCCCAGCATTTT. It yields the protein CASSPTLGVNQPQHF.

The table lists this clone with a few counts. Other DNA sequences of this sample code for an identical CDR3. The chain joins TRBV19 to TRBJ1-5; D ambiguous. The CDR3 is 13 amino acids. V was trimmed by 3 bases and J by 7 bases, leaving 10 bases between them. The germline V gene encodes CDR1 LNHDA and CDR2 SQIVND (reference sequence). The CDR3 protein is CASSIGVRQPQHF. As DNA, the CDR3 is TGTGCCAGTAGTATCGGGGTGAGGCAGCCCCAGCATTTT.

V usage is TRBV4-1 and J usage is TRBJ1-5; possible D gene TRBD1, 5 bases. The germline gives CDR1 MGHRA, CDR2 YSYEKL. The CDR3 is 15 residues long. V dropped 0 bases and J dropped 7 bases, with 13 bases sitting between them. CDR3: CASSQESEGRQPQHF. In DNA, the CDR3 is TGCGCCAGCAGCCAAGAATCGGAGGGGCGGCAGCCCCAGCATTTT.

The rearrangement joins TRBV6-5 to TRBJ1-6, with 7 bases lining up with TRBD1. The CDR3 extends over 16 amino acids. After removal of 0 bases from V and 5 bases from J, the junction contained 4 bases not matched to a gene. The germline gives CDR1 MNHEY, CDR2 SVGAGI. CDR3 in amino acids: CASSYSGQLHNSPLHF. The DNA of the CDR3 is TGTGCCAGCAGTTACTCGGGACAGCTTCATAATTCACCCCTCCACTTT.

The V and J genes are TRBV19 and TRBJ1-2; 8 bases are a match to TRBD1. The V gene end was trimmed by 11 bases and the J gene end by 4 bases; junction bases not matched to a gene: 6. Germline assignment: CDR1 LNHDA and CDR2 SQIVND (reference sequence). The CDR3 covers 12 residues. Here the CDR3 reads CAARTGSYGYTF. The CDR3 bases are TGTGCCGCCCGGACAGGGAGCTATGGCTACACCTTC.

The chain employs TRBV2 and TRBJ1-5; D possibly corresponds to TRBD1 (6 bases). The CDR3 sequence is 14 residues long. The germline CDR1 and CDR2 sequences are SNHLY and FYNNEI. Trimming cost V 1 base and J 5 bases, with 9 bases left between them. CDR3 bases: TGTGCCAGCAGTGAAGAGGGGGATTATCAGCCCCAGCATTTT. Translated: CASSEEGDYQPQHF.

In its sample, this clone was seen a few times. This sequence joins TRBV6-4 and TRBJ2-2, with 7 nucleotides matching TRBD1. This CDR3 contains 13 residues. V trimming: 3 bases; J trimming: 6 bases; junction bases outside the gene matches: 1. Germline V gene data show CDR1 as MRHNA and CDR2 as SNTAGT. As DNA, the CDR3 is TGTGCCAGCAGTGAAGGGGGCGCCGGGGAGCTGTTTTTT. It translates to CASSEGGAGELFF.

The chain has TRBV6-5 and TRBJ2-3; the D gene is possibly TRBD2 (5 bases). Germline V gene sequence: CDR1 MNHEY, CDR2 SVGAGI. The V gene lost 0 bases and the J gene lost 4 bases, with 14 bases spanning the gap. CDR3 length: 16 amino acids. The CDR3 spells CASSYSGRGGSDTQYF. In DNA, the CDR3 is TGTGCCAGCAGTTACTCGGGGAGAGGAGGATCAGATACGCAGTATTTT.

The rearrangement joins TRBV3-1 (or the pseudogene TRBV3-2) to TRBJ1-1, with 10 bases lining up with TRBD1. After removal of 4 bases from V and 9 bases from J, the junction contained 5 bases not matched to a gene. The V gene's germline CDR1 is LGHDT and CDR2 YNNKEL (reference sequence). The CDR3 has 13 residues. CDR3 sequence (DNA): TGTGCCAGCAGCCGGACAGGGGGTCTGAAAGCTTTCTTT. This gives the protein CASSRTGGLKAFF.

V usage is TRBV19 and J usage is TRBJ2-7; D not resolved. Trimming shortened V by 9 bases and J by 5 bases, and 17 bases separated the two germline ends. Germline lookup yields CDR1 LNHDA and CDR2 SQIVND (reference sequence). The CDR3 covers 13 residues. The CDR3 sequence: CASRDSRVDEQYF. The CDR3 nucleotides are TGTGCCAGCCGAGATTCCCGCGTGGACGAGCAGTACTTC.

The V and J genes are TRBV15 and TRBJ1-2; 11 positions agree with TRBD1. Unmatched junction bases numbered 9, after V lost 5 bases and J lost 4 bases. The germline V gene encodes CDR1 LNHNV and CDR2 YYDKDF (reference sequence). The CDR3 is 16 amino acids. The CDR3: CATSGTGTGGPYGYTF. The DNA for the CDR3 is TGTGCCACCAGCGGAACCGGGACAGGGGGTCCCTATGGCTACACCTTC.

V and J are TRBV6-2 or TRBV6-3 and TRBJ2-7; possibly TRBD1 for D (6 bases). Germline V gives CDR1 MNHEY, CDR2 SVGEGT. V lost 5 bases and J lost 5, with 10 bases in between. This CDR3 spans 12 amino acids. The CDR3 region is CASSAQGHEQYF. CDR3 bases: TGTGCCAGCAGTGCTCAGGGGCACGAGCAGTACTTC.

This chain joins TRBV6-5 and TRBJ2-7; TRBD1 matches 8 bases. Unmatched junction bases numbered 11, after V lost 7 bases and J lost 3 bases. Per the germline V gene, CDR1 is MNHEY and CDR2 is SVGAGI. This CDR3 is 15 amino acids long. This CDR3 is CASTTDRTGSYEQYF. CDR3 bases: TGTGCCAGCACGACGGACCGGACAGGGAGCTACGAGCAGTACTTC.

The chain couples TRBV15 to TRBJ1-3, with D hard to call. The germline V and J ends were trimmed by 0 bases and 9 bases, with 6 bases remaining between them. CDR3 length: 12 amino acids. Germline V CDR1 and CDR2: LNHNV, YYDKDF (reference sequence). The CDR3 region is CATSRDVSTIYF. CDR3 in DNA: TGTGCCACCAGCAGAGATGTCTCCACCATATATTTT.

The chain links TRBV24-1 to TRBJ2-3; 14 nucleotides align to TRBD2. Germline CDR1 and CDR2: KGHDR and SFDVKD. CDR3 size: 15 residues. The ends lost 7 bases at V and 5 bases at J; junction bases unmatched: 4. CDR3 sequence: CATRGLAGDKDTQYF. The CDR3, as DNA: TGTGCCACCAGGGGACTAGCGGGAGACAAAGATACGCAGTATTTT.

The chain couples TRBV6-5 to TRBJ1-5, with TRBD1 as a possible D gene (5 bases). Trimming removed 2 bases at V and 4 bases at J, with 9 bases between. This CDR3 contains 14 residues. The germline V gene encodes CDR1 MNHEY and CDR2 SVGAGI. CDR3 amino acids: CASSYGGANQPQHF. DNA of the CDR3: TGTGCCAGCAGTTACGGTGGGGCTAATCAGCCCCAGCATTTT.

The chain recombines TRBV5-1 with TRBJ1-1; 8 bases match TRBD1. This CDR3 contains 13 residues. Germline V gene lookup returns CDR1 SGHRS and CDR2 YFSETQ. Trimming at V came to 3 bases and at J to 10 bases, leaving 8 bases not matched to a gene. The CDR3 loop reads CASSSEQGVRAFF. The CDR3 DNA reads as TGCGCCAGCAGCTCCGAACAGGGGGTAAGAGCTTTCTTT.

This clone was recorded only once. The chain employs TRBV5-6 and TRBJ2-1; D is uncertain. V gave up 0 bases and J gave up 7 bases, with 8 bases separating them. The V gene's germline CDR1 is SGHDT and CDR2 YYEEEE. The CDR3 is 13 residues long. The CDR3 bases are TGTGCCAGCAGCTTGGCCGCGCCGAATGAGCAGTTCTTC. This encodes CASSLAAPNEQFF.